The next 28 T cell receptor beta chains were all read from a single sample in a study of shared T cell receptors in the human thymus. Sequenced by immunoSEQ multiplex PCR; TCRdb stores in-frame clones only, minus some. Among some 660,000 clones listed, over 75% were seen once. This same sample was also taken into another study, of human thymus T cells.

Sequencing was carried out using thymocytes. All receptors derive from a boy under three years old with a congenital heart defect.

V usage is TRBV6-6 and J usage is TRBJ2-5; no firm D call. Trimming removed 4 bases from V and 3 bases from J, with 12 bases in between. The CDR3 runs 14 residues. Germline CDR1 MNHNY, CDR2 SVGAGI (reference sequence). The CDR3 DNA follows: TGTGCCAGCAGTTCTCCGACTGAGAAAGAGACCCAGTACTTC. This translates into CASSSPTEKETQYF.

The chain carries TRBV7-9 and TRBJ1-2; tentatively, D is TRBD1 (5 bases). Germline CDR1 is SEHNR and CDR2 is FQNEAQ (reference sequence). This CDR3 has 16 residues. V was cut by 0 bases and J by 1 base, with 12 bases left in between. CDR3 in DNA: TGTGCCAGCAGCTTAGCCCCGGGACTAATTAACTATGGCTACACCTTC. Encoded protein: CASSLAPGLINYGYTF. Filled out from reference TRBV7-9 and TRBJ1-2, the complete variable domain reads DTGVSQNPRHKITKRGQNVTFRCDPISEHNRLYWYRQTLGQGPEFLTYFQNEAQLEKSRLLSDRFSAERPKGSFSTLEIQRTEQGDSAMYLCASSLAPGLINYGYTFGSGTRLTVV.

The V and J genes are TRBV27 and TRBJ2-3; 10 bases are shared with TRBD2. The CDR3 runs to 15 residues. Germline V gene data show CDR1 as MNHEY and CDR2 as SMNVEV (reference sequence). Germline trimming cut 10 bases from V and 5 bases from J; bases unmatched to any gene: 12. DNA of the CDR3: TGTGCCACCCACGAACTAGCGGGGAGTGAAGATACGCAGTATTTT. Translation gives CATHELAGSEDTQYF.

CDR3 region: CASSPEGPGTLRELFF. In nucleotides, the CDR3 is TGTGCCAGCAGCCCAGAAGGGCCAGGGACATTGCGGGAGCTGTTTTTT. The V call is TRBV7-9, the J call TRBJ2-2; a weak D match, TRBD1 (6 bases). Trimming took off 5 bases at V and 9 bases at J, with 22 bases between the two ends. Germline CDR1 is SEHNR and CDR2 is FQNEAQ (reference sequence). CDR3 size: 16 residues.

This chain's CDR3 is CASSMSKGGSGANVLTF. In DNA form, the CDR3 reads TGTGCCAGTAGTATGAGTAAAGGGGGCTCTGGGGCCAACGTCCTGACTTTC. The chain carries TRBV19 and TRBJ2-6; TRBD1 might be the D (6 bases). The CDR3 has 17 residues. Per the germline V gene, CDR1 is LNHDA and CDR2 is SQIVND (reference sequence). V gave up 3 bases and J gave up 0 bases, with 12 bases separating them.

The CDR3 coding sequence is TGTGCCAGCGCTAAAGACACCAACATGAACACTGAAGCTTTCTTT. Protein sequence: CASAKDTNMNTEAFF. The chain has TRBV27 and TRBJ1-1; D gene unclear. The CDR3 has 15 residues. Germline assignment: CDR1 MNHEY and CDR2 SMNVEV (reference sequence). Trimming took off 8 bases at V and 0 bases at J, with 16 bases between the two ends.

This chain joins TRBV5-4 and TRBJ2-3; tentative D call: TRBD2 (6 bases). Trimming removed 4 bases from V and 0 bases from J, with 21 bases in between. The CDR3 contains 18 residues. Germline CDR1 and CDR2: SGHNT and YYREEE (reference sequence). The CDR3 region has the DNA TGTGCCAGCAGCCTCCACGGGGTGGCGCGGGGAAGCACAGATACGCAGTATTTT. Amino acids: CASSLHGVARGSTDTQYF.

The chain carries TRBV4-3 and TRBJ1-1; D may be TRBD1 (6 bases). Looked up from germline, CDR1 is LGHNA and CDR2 is YSLEER. CDR3 length: 16 amino acids. Trimming stripped 0 bases from V and 6 bases from J, with 17 bases between. For the CDR3, the DNA is TGCGCCAGCAGCCAAGACGATCACAGGGCGTTCCCTGAAGCTTTCTTT. It codes for CASSQDDHRAFPEAFF.

The genes are TRBV4-3 and TRBJ2-5, with 10 bases fitting TRBD1. CDR3 size: 17 residues. Germline V CDR1 and CDR2: LGHNA, YSLEER. The J segment lost 3 bases and the V segment lost 1 base, leaving 8 bases of the junction unmatched. CDR3 loop: CASSQAADRGPEETQYF. The CDR3 nucleotides are TGCGCCAGCAGCCAAGCCGCCGACAGGGGGCCGGAAGAGACCCAGTACTTC.

This chain links TRBV2 with TRBJ2-7, with D perhaps TRBD1 (6 bases). Trimming took off 7 bases at V and 2 bases at J, with 15 bases between the two ends. The CDR3 loop spans 14 amino acids. Germline loops: CDR1 SNHLY, CDR2 FYNNEI. The CDR3 coding sequence is TGTGCCAGCAATCCTCCGGACAGAGCCTACGAGCAGTACTTC. It encodes CASNPPDRAYEQYF.

This chain links TRBV10-3 with TRBJ1-6; D is possibly TRBD1 (6 bases). Germline V gene lookup returns CDR1 ENHRY and CDR2 SYGVKD. V dropped 3 bases and J dropped 6 bases, with 9 bases sitting between them. This CDR3 has 14 residues. The CDR3 spells CAISEGGANSPLHF. In DNA, the CDR3 is TGTGCCATCAGTGAAGGGGGAGCTAATTCACCCCTCCACTTT.

The V and J genes are TRBV30 and TRBJ1-5, with D maybe TRBD1 (6 bases). V was shortened by 0 bases and J by 7 bases, with 10 bases between the two germline ends. The CDR3 extends over 13 amino acids. Germline lookup yields CDR1 GTSNPN and CDR2 SVGIG (reference sequence). The CDR3 DNA reads TGTGCCTGGAGTGTACAAGGGGGACAGCCCCAGCATTTT. As protein: CAWSVQGGQPQHF.

The chain combines TRBV14 with TRBJ1-2; 7 nucleotides match TRBD1. Germline CDR1 reads SGHDN; CDR2 reads FVKESK. Trimming removed 0 bases from V and 5 bases from J; junction bases left unmatched: 3. CDR3 length equals 14 residues. CDR3 sequence reads: CASSQDTGAYGYTF. CDR3 bases: TGTGCCAGCAGCCAAGATACAGGGGCGTATGGCTACACCTTC. Full variable domain (rest looked up from reference TRBV14 and TRBJ1-2): EAGVTQFPSHSVIEKGQTVTLRCDPISGHDNLYWYRRVMGKEIKFLLHFVKESKQDESGMPNNRFLAERTGGTYSTLKVQPAELEDSGVYFCASSQDTGAYGYTFGSGTRLTVV.

The rearrangement joins TRBV5-1 to TRBJ2-7, with D unresolved. V lost 5 bases, J lost 4 bases, and 13 bases lay in between. The CDR3 contains 13 residues. Germline V gene lookup returns CDR1 SGHRS and CDR2 YFSETQ. CDR3 in amino acids: CASRSRNGYEQYF. The CDR3 coding sequence is TGCGCCAGCAGGTCGCGGAACGGTTACGAGCAGTACTTC. Filled out from reference TRBV5-1 and TRBJ2-7, the complete variable domain reads KAGVTQTPRYLIKTRGQQVTLSCSPISGHRSVSWYQQTPGQGLQFLFEYFSETQRNKGNFPGRFSGRQFSNSRSEMNVSTLELGDSALYLCASRSRNGYEQYFGPGTRLTVT.

This chain links TRBV5-8 with TRBJ2-1; TRBD2 agrees at 10 bases. V was pared by 0 bases and J by 9 bases, with 15 bases of the junction left unmatched. The CDR3 spans 18 residues. Germline CDR1 reads SGHTS; CDR2 reads YDEGEE. CDR3 amino acids: CASSLAHLAGVVQGEQFF. In nucleotides, the CDR3 is TGTGCCAGCAGCTTGGCCCACCTAGCGGGAGTTGTTCAGGGTGAGCAGTTCTTC.

This clone was picked up one time. This rearrangement joins TRBV14 to TRBJ2-3; 10 nucleotides match TRBD1. Germline CDR1 SGHDN, CDR2 FVKESK. The CDR3 extends over 17 amino acids. The J segment lost 3 bases and the V segment lost 1 base, leaving 7 bases of the junction unmatched. Here the CDR3 DNA reads TGTGCCAGCAGCCAAGTTTGGGACAGGGGTGCAACAGATACGCAGTATTTT. It yields the protein CASSQVWDRGATDTQYF.

This clone appeared once. This sequence joins TRBV7-2 and TRBJ1-5, with 7 nucleotides matching TRBD1. Germline trimming cut 4 bases from V and 10 bases from J; bases unmatched to any gene: 16. CDR1 is SGHTA, CDR2 FQGNSA, per germline. This CDR3 is built from 16 residues. This chain's CDR3 is CASSSRGDREESPQHF. The CDR3 nucleotides read TGTGCCAGCAGCTCGAGAGGTGACAGGGAAGAATCACCCCAGCATTTT.

V usage is TRBV14 and J usage is TRBJ2-3, with TRBD2 matching over 10 bases. The CDR3 has 16 residues. Germline V gene data show CDR1 as SGHDN and CDR2 as FVKESK. Trimming cost V 4 bases and J 6 bases; bases outside gene matches: 10. CDR3 in amino acids: CASSPPTSGIRDTQYF. CDR3 in DNA: TGTGCCAGCAGCCCCCCCACTAGCGGGATAAGGGATACGCAGTATTTT.

The gene calls are TRBV29-1 and TRBJ2-5; no reliable D call. V was cut by 7 bases and J by 3 bases, with 12 bases left in between. The length of the CDR3 is 12 residues. CDR1 and CDR2 from the germline V gene are SQVTM and ANQGSEA. In nucleotides, the CDR3 is TGCAGCGCTACCCGCGGAAAAGAGACCCAGTACTTC. It specifies CSATRGKETQYF.

Only one count was recorded for this clone. This chain connects TRBV6-5 to TRBJ2-5; 9 nucleotides line up with TRBD2. The CDR3 is 16 amino acids. V was clipped by 4 bases and J by 0 bases; unmatched bases: 6. Germline V lookup: CDR1 MNHEY, CDR2 SVGAGI. This CDR3 reads CASSSRLAAHQETQYF. The CDR3 nucleotides are TGTGCCAGCAGTTCTAGACTAGCGGCACACCAAGAGACCCAGTACTTC.

The genes are TRBV2 and TRBJ1-6; D is undetermined. The germline V gene encodes CDR1 SNHLY and CDR2 FYNNEI. Between the trimmed V and J ends, which lost 3 bases and 9 bases, there was a span of 12 bases. This CDR3 contains 14 residues. CDR3 sequence: CASSDNGGGSPLHF. The CDR3 nucleotides are TGTGCCAGCAGTGATAACGGTGGCGGTTCACCCCTCCACTTT.

V and J are TRBV4-1 and TRBJ1-2; 8 bases are shared with TRBD1. This CDR3 contains 13 residues. Germline V CDR1 and CDR2: MGHRA, YSYEKL. J gave up 14 bases and V 7 bases, and 15 bases lay outside the gene matches. In DNA, the CDR3 is TGCGCCAGCAATCCAGACAGGGGACGATCCTTGACCTTC. Protein product: CASNPDRGRSLTF.

This clone came up once. The genes are TRBV7-6 and TRBJ2-5; 12 bases fit TRBD1. Germline V gives CDR1 SGHVS, CDR2 FNYEAQ. This CDR3 contains 17 residues. V lost 1 base to trimming and J lost 1 base; unmatched junction nucleotides: 4. In nucleotides, the CDR3 is TGTGCCAGCAGCTTAGACCGGGACAGGGGGCCCCAAGAGACCCAGTACTTC. Protein: CASSLDRDRGPQETQYF.

The gene calls are TRBV5-1 and TRBJ2-5; TRBD2 might be the D (6 bases). The CDR3 contains 16 residues. Between the trimmed V and J ends, which lost 5 bases and 0 bases, there was a span of 17 bases. Germline-derived CDR1 and CDR2 are SGHRS and YFSETQ. The CDR3 region is CASSRRDCFHQETQYF. CDR3 nucleotide sequence: TGCGCCAGCAGTCGCCGGGACTGCTTCCACCAAGAGACCCAGTACTTC.

This clone was observed a handful of times. V gene TRBV27 combines with J gene TRBJ2-5, with a possible D match to TRBD1 (6 bases). Germline lookup yields CDR1 MNHEY and CDR2 SMNVEV (reference sequence). The V end lost 5 bases, the J end lost 5 bases, and 15 bases lay between the germline ends. CDR3 length: 14 amino acids. The CDR3 DNA follows: TGTGCCAGCAGTCTCAGGGCAGGGGACGAGACCCAGTACTTC. This codes for CASSLRAGDETQYF.

The chain uses TRBV28 and TRBJ1-1; TRBD1 is a possible D gene (6 bases). Between the trimmed V and J ends, which lost 5 bases and 4 bases, there was a span of 23 bases. Germline V gene lookup returns CDR1 MDHEN and CDR2 SYDVKM. The CDR3 is 17 amino acids. DNA for the CDR3: TGTGCCAGCAGTGAGGGGGGGGAGAGGGGTTTGGGCACTGAAGCTTTCTTT. Translation: CASSEGGERGLGTEAFF.

The rearrangement uses TRBV15 and TRBJ1-4; 7 bases map to TRBD1. The CDR3 runs to 15 residues. The germline V gene encodes CDR1 LNHNV and CDR2 YYDKDF (reference sequence). The V gene end was trimmed by 3 bases and the J gene end by 4 bases; junction bases not matched to a gene: 5. The CDR3 reads CATSSSGQHNEKLFF. CDR3 nucleotides: TGTGCCACCAGCAGCTCGGGACAGCATAATGAAAAACTGTTTTTT.

The J gene is TRBJ2-4, the V gene TRBV14; TRBD1 aligns across 9 bases. V lost 4 bases and J lost 4; bases outside the gene matches: 5. The CDR3 loop spans 15 amino acids. From germline, CDR1 is SGHDN and CDR2 FVKESK. Written as DNA, the CDR3 is TGTGCCAGCAGCCTAGTGGGACAGGGAAAAAACATTCAGTACTTC. This codes for CASSLVGQGKNIQYF.